The entry below gives a single TCR beta chain sequence along with its context. Measured with immunoSEQ multiplex PCR; TCRdb has only the in-frame clones, and not every one. Altogether more than 150,000 clones are present, about 88% being singletons, with the ten largest covering less than 3%. The data belong to a study of blood T cell repertoires in COVID-19. The CDR3 covers 13 residues. V lost 6 bases and J 4 bases, leaving 10 bases between the germline ends. Germline V CDR1 and CDR2: WSHSY, SAAADI. The clonotype comes from a man aged 35 to 55 with active or convalescent COVID-19. The sequenced material came from peripheral blood. The V call is TRBV10-2, the J call TRBJ1-5; possible D gene TRBD1, 6 bases. The CDR3 loop reads CASRTGPNQPQHF. The CDR3 coding sequence is TGCGCCAGCAGGACAGGTCCTAATCAGCCCCAGCATTTT.